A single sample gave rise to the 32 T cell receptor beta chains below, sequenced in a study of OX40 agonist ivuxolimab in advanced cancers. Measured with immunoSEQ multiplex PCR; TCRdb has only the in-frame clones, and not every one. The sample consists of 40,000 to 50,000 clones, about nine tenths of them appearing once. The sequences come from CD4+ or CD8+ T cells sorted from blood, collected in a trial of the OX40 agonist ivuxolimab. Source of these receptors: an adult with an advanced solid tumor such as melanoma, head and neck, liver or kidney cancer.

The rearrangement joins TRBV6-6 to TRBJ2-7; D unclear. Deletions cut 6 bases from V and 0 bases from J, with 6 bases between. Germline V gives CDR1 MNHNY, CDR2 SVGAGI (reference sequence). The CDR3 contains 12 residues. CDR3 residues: CASRDFSYEQYF. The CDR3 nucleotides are TGTGCCAGCAGGGATTTCTCCTACGAGCAGTACTTC.

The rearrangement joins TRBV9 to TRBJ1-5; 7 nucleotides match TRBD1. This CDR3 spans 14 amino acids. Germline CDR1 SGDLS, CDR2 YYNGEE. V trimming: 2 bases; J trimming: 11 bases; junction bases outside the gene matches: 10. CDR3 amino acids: CASSVDRDRGAQHF. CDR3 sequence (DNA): TGTGCCAGCAGCGTTGACAGGGACCGGGGGGCCCAGCATTTT. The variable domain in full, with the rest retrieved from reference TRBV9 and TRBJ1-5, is DSGVTQTPKHLITATGQRVTLRCSPRSGDLSVYWYQQSLDQGLQFLIQYYNGEERAKGNILERFSAQQFPDLHSELNLSSLELGDSALYFCASSVDRDRGAQHFGDGTRLSIL.

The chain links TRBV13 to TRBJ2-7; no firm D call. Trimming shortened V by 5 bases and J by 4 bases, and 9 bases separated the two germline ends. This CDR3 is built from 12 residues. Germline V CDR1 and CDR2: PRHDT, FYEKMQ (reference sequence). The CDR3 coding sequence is TGTGCCAGCAGCCCGGGCCGATACGAGCAGTACTTC. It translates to CASSPGRYEQYF.

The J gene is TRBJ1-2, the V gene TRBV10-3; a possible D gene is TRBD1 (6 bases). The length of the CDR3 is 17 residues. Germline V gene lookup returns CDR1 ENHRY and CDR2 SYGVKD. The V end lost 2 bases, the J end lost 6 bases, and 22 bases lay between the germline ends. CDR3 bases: TGTGCCATCAGTGAGCCGATAGAACAGGGCTTCGGAGATGGCTACACCTTC. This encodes CAISEPIEQGFGDGYTF.

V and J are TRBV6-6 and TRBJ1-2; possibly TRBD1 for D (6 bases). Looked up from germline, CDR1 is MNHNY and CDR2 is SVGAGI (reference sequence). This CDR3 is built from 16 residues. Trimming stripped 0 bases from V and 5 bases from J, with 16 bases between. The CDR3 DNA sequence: TGTGCCAGCAGTTACTCGACGGGGGGCAATAAGTATGGCTACACCTTC. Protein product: CASSYSTGGNKYGYTF.

CDR3 residues: CASSYWTGDIQYF. As DNA, the CDR3 is TGTGCCAGCAGTTACTGGACAGGGGACATTCAGTACTTC. The rearrangement links TRBV6-5 to TRBJ2-4, with TRBD1 identical over 9 bases. The V gene end was trimmed by 1 base and the J gene end by 8 bases; junction bases not matched to a gene: 0. CDR3 length: 13 residues. The germline gives CDR1 MNHEY, CDR2 SVGAGI.

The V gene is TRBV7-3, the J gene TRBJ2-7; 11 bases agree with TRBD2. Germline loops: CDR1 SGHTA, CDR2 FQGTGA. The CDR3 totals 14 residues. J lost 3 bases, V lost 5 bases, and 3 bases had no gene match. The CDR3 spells CASSPLAGDYEQYF. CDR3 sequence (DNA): TGTGCCAGCAGCCCACTAGCGGGAGACTACGAGCAGTACTTC.

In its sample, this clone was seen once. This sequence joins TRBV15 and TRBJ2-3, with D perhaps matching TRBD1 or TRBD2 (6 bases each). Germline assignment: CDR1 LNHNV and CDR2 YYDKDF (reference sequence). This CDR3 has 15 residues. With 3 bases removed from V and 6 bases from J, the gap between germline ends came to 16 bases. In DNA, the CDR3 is TGTGCCACCAGCAGCGAAATAGGGGGGTCGGATACGCAGTATTTT. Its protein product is CATSSEIGGSDTQYF.

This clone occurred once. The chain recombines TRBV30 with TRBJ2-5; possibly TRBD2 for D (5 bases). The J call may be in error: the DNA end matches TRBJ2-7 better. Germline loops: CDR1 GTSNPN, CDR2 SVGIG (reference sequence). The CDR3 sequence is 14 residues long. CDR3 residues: CAWSDEGLTGEQYF. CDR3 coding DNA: TGTGCCTGGAGTGACGAGGGATTGACTGGCGAGCAGTACTTC.

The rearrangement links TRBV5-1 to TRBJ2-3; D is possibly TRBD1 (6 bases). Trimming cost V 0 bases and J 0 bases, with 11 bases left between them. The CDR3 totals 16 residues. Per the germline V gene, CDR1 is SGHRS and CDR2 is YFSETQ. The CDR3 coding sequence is TGCGCCAGCAGCTTGGCCGGGGACACAAGCACAGATACGCAGTATTTT. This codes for CASSLAGDTSTDTQYF.

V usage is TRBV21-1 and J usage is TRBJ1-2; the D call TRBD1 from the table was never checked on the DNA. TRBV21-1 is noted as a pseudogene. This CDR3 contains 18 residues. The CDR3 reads CASSNGGSAKDWNYGYTF. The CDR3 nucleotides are TGTGCCAGCAGCAATGGGGGCTCGGCTAAAGATTGGAACTATGGCTACACCTTC.

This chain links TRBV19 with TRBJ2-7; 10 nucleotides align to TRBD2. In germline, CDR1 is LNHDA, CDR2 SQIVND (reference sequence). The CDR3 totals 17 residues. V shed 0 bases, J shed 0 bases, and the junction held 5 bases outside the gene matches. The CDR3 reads CASSIDLAGGYSYEQYF. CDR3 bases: TGTGCCAGTAGTATAGATTTAGCGGGAGGCTACTCCTACGAGCAGTACTTC.

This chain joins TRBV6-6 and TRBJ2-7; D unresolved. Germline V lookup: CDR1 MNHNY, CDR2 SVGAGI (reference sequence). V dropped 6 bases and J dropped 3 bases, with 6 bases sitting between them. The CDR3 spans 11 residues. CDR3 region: CASSRNYEQYF. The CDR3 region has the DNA TGTGCCAGCAGCCGAAACTACGAGCAGTACTTC.

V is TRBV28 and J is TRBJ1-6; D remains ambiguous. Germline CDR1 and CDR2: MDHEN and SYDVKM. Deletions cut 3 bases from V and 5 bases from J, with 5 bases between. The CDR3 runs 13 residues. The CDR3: CASSFGNNSPLHF. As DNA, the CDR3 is TGTGCCAGCAGTTTTGGGAATAATTCACCCCTCCACTTT.

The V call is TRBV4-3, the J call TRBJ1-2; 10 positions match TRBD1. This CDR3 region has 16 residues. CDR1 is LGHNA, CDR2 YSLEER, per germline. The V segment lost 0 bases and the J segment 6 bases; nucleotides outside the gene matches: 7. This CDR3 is CASSQDFGTGVDGYTF. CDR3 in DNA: TGCGCCAGCAGCCAAGATTTCGGGACAGGGGTCGATGGCTACACCTTC.

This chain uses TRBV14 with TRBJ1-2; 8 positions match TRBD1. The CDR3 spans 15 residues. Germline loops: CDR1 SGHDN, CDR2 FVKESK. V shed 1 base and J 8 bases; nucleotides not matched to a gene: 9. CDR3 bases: TGTGCCAGCAGCCAAGTACAGGGGGGTCGACGGGGCTACACCTTC. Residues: CASSQVQGGRRGYTF.

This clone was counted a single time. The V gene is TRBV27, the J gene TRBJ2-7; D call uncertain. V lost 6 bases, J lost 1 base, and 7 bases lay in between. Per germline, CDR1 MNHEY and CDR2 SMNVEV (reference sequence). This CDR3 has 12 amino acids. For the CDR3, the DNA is TGTGCCAGCAGGAGTATGTCCTACGAGCAGTACTTC. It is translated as CASRSMSYEQYF.

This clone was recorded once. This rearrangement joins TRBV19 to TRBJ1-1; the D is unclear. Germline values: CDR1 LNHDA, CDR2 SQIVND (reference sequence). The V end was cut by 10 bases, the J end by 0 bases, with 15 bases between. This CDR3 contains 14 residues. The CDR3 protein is CATSLAGMNTEAFF. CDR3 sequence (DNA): TGTGCCACCTCGCTGGCGGGTATGAACACTGAAGCTTTCTTT.

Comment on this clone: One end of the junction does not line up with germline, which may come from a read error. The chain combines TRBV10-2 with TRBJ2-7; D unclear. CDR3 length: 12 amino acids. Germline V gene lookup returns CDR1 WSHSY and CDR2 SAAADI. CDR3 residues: CASRNYPDPAHF. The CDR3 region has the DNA TGCGCCAGCAGGAACTACCCGGATCCTGCTCACTTC.

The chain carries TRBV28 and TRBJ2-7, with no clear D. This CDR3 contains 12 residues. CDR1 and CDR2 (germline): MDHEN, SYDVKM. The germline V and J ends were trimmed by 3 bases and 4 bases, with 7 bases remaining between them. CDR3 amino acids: CASSFPGYEQYF. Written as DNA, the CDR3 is TGTGCCAGCAGTTTCCCAGGTTACGAGCAGTACTTC.

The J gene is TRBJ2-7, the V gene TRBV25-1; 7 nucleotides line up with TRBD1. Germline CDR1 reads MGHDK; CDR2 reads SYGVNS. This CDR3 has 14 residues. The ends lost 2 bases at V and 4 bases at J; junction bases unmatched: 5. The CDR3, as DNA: TGTGCCAGCAGTGAACCCGACAGGGCTTACGAGCAGTACTTC. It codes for CASSEPDRAYEQYF.

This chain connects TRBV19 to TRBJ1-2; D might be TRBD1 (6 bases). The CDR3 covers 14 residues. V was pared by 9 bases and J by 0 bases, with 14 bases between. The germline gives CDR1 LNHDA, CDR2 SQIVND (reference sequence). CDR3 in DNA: TGTGCCAGCAGCGGGGGGGCTTCTAACTATGGCTACACCTTC. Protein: CASSGGASNYGYTF.

The CDR3 loop is CASSLDQGGFNEQFF. DNA of the CDR3: TGCGCCAGCAGCTTGGATCAGGGTGGGTTTAATGAGCAGTTCTTC. This chain uses TRBV5-1 with TRBJ2-1; possible D gene TRBD1, 5 bases. CDR3 length: 15 residues. V was trimmed by 0 bases and J by 7 bases, leaving 14 bases between them. In germline, CDR1 is SGHRS, CDR2 YFSETQ. The entire variable domain, with the rest obtained from reference TRBV5-1 and TRBJ2-1, is as follows: KAGVTQTPRYLIKTRGQQVTLSCSPISGHRSVSWYQQTPGQGLQFLFEYFSETQRNKGNFPGRFSGRQFSNSRSEMNVSTLELGDSALYLCASSLDQGGFNEQFFGPGTRLTVL.

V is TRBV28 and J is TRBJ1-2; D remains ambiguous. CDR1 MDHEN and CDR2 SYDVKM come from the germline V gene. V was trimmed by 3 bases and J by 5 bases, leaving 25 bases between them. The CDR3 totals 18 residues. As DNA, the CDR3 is TGTGCCAGCAGTTTGAAGGAGCCCATCGTTAGGTTGTTATATGGCTACACCTTC. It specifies CASSLKEPIVRLLYGYTF.

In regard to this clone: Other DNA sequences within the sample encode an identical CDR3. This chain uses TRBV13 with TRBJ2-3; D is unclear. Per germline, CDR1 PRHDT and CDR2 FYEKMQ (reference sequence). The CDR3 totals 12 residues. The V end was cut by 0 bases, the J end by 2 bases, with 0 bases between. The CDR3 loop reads CASSLGTDTQYF. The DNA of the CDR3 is TGTGCCAGCAGCTTAGGCACAGATACGCAGTATTTT.

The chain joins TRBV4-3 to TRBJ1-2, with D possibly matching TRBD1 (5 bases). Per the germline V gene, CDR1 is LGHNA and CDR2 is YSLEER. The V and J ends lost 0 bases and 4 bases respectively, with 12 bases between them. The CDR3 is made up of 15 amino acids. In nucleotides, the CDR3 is TGCGCCAGCAGCCAAGATATAGCAGGGCCCTATGGCTACACCTTC. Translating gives CASSQDIAGPYGYTF.

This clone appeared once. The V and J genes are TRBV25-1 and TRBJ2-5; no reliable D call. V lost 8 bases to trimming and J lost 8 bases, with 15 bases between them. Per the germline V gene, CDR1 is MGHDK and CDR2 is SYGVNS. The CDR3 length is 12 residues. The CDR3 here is CASGEFPGTQYF. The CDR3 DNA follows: TGTGCCAGCGGGGAATTTCCGGGTACCCAGTACTTC.

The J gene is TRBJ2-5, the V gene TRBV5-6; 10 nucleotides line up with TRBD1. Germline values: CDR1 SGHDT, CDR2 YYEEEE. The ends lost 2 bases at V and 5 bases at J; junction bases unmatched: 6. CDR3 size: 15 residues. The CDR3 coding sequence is TGTGCCAGCAGCTTCGGGACAGGGGACCCCGAGACCCAGTACTTC. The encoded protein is CASSFGTGDPETQYF.

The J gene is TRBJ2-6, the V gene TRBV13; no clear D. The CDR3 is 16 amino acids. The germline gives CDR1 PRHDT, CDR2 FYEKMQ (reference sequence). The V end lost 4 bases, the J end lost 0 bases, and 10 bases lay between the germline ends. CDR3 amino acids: CASSSEWVSGANVLTF. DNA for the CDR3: TGTGCCAGCAGCTCCGAATGGGTCTCTGGGGCCAACGTCCTGACTTTC.

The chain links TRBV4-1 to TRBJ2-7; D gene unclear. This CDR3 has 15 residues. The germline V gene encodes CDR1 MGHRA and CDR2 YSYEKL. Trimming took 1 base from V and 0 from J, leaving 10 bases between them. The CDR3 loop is CASSQGTLSSYEQYF. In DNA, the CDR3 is TGCGCCAGCAGCCAAGGCACACTGAGCTCCTACGAGCAGTACTTC.

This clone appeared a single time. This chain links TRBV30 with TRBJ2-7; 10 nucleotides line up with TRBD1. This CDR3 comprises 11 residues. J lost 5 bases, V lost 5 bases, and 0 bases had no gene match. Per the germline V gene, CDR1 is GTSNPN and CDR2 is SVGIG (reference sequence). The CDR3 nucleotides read TGTGCCTGGGGACAGGGGGACGAGCAGTACTTC. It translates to CAWGQGDEQYF. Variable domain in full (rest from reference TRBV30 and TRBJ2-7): SQTIHQWPATLVQPVGSPLSLECTVEGTSNPNLYWYRQAAGRGLQLLFYSVGIGQISSEVPQNLSASRPQDRQFILSSKKLLLSDSGFYLCAWGQGDEQYFGPGTRLTVT.

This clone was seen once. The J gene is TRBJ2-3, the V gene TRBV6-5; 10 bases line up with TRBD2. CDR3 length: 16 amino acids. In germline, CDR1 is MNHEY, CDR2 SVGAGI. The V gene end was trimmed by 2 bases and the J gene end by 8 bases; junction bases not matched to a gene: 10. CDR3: CASSYGSGGVRGTQYF. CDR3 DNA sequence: TGTGCCAGCAGTTACGGCAGCGGGGGGGTACGAGGTACGCAGTATTTT.